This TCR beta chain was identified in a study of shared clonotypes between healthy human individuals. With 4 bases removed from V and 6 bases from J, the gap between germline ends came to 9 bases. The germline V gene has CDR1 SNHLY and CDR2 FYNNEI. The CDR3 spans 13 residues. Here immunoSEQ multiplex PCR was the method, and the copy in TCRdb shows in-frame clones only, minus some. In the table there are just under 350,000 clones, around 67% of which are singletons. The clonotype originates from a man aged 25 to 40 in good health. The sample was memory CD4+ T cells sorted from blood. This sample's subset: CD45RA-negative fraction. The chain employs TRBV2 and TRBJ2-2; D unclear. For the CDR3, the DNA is TGTGCCAGCAGTGTCGAACGGTCCGGGGAGCTGTTTTTT. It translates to CASSVERSGELFF.